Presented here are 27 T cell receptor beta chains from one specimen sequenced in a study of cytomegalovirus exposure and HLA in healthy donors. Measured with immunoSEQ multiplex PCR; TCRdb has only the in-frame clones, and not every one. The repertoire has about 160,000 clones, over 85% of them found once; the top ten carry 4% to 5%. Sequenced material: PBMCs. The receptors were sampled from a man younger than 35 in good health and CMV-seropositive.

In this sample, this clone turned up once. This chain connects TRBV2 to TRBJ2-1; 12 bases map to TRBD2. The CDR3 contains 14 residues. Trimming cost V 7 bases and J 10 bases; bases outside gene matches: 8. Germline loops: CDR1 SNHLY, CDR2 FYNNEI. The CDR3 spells CASKELAGGYEQFF. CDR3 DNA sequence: TGTGCCAGCAAGGAACTAGCGGGAGGATACGAGCAGTTCTTC.

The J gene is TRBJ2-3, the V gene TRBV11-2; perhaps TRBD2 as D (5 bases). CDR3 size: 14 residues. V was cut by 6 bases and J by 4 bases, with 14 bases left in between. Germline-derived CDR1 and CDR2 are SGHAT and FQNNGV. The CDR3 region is CASRDWKSADTQYF. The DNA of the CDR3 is TGTGCCAGCAGGGACTGGAAATCGGCAGATACGCAGTATTTT.

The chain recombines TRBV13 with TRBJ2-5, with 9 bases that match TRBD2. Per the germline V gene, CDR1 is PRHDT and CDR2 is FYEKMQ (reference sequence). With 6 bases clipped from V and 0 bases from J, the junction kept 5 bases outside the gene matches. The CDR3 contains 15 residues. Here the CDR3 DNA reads TGTGCCAGCAGAAATAGCGGGAGAAACCAAGAGACCCAGTACTTC. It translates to CASRNSGRNQETQYF.

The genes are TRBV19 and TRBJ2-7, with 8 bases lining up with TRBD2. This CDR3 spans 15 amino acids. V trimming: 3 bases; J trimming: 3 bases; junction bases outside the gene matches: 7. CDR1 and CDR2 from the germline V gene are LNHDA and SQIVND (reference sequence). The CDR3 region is CASSIGSGRRYEQYF. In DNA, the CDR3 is TGTGCCAGTAGTATCGGAAGCGGGAGACGCTACGAGCAGTACTTC.

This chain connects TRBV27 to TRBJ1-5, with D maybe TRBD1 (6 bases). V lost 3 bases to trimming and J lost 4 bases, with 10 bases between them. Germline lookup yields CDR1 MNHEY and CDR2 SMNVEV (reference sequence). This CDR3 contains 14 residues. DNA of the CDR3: TGTGCCAGCAGTTTGCAGGGGTTGAATCAGCCCCAGCATTTT. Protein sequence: CASSLQGLNQPQHF.

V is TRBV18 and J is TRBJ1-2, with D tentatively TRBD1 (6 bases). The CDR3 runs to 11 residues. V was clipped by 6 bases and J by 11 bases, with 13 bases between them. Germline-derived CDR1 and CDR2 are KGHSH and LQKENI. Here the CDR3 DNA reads TGTGCCAGCTCGGTGGGGGCCGGGTACACCTTC. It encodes CASSVGAGYTF.

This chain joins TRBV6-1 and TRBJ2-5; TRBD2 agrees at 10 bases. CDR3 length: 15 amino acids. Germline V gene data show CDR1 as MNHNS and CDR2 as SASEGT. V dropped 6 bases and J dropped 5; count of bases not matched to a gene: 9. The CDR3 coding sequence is TGTGCCAGCAGGAGTAGCGGGAGGTGGCGGGAGACCCAGTACTTC. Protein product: CASRSSGRWRETQYF.

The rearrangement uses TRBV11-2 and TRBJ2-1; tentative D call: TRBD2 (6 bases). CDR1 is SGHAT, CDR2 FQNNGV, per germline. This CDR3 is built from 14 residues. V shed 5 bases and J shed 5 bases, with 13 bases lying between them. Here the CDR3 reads CASSVLSGHNEQFF. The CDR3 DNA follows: TGTGCCAGCAGCGTTCTTAGCGGTCACAATGAGCAGTTCTTC.

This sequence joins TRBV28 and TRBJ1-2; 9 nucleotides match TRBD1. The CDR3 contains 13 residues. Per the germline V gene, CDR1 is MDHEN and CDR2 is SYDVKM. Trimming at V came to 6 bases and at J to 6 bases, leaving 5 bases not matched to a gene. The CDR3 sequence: CASRKQGANGYTF. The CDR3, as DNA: TGTGCCAGCAGAAAACAGGGGGCTAATGGCTACACCTTC.

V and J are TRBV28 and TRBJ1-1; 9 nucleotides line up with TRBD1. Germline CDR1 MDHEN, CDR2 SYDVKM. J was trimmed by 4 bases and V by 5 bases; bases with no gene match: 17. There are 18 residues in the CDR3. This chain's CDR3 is CASSHRGRTRIFSTEAFF. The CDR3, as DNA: TGTGCCAGCAGTCACAGGGGGCGAACGCGTATTTTTTCCACTGAAGCTTTCTTT.

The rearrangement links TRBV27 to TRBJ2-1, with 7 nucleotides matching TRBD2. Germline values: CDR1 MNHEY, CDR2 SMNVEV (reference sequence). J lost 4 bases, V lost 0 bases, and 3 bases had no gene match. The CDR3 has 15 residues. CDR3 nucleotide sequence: TGTGCCAGCAGTTTATCTCCAGCGGGGTACAATGAGCAGTTCTTC. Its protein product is CASSLSPAGYNEQFF.

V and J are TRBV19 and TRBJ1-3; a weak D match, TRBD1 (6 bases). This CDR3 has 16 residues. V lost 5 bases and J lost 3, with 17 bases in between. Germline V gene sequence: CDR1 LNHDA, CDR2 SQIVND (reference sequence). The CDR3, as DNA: TGTGCCAGTAGTTTACAGGGTGGAAGTTATGGAAACACCATATATTTT. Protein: CASSLQGGSYGNTIYF.

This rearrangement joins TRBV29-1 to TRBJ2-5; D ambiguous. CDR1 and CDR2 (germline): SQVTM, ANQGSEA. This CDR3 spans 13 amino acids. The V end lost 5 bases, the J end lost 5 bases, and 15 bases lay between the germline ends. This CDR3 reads CSVNTGLRETQYF. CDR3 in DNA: TGCAGCGTTAATACGGGTCTTCGGGAGACCCAGTACTTC.

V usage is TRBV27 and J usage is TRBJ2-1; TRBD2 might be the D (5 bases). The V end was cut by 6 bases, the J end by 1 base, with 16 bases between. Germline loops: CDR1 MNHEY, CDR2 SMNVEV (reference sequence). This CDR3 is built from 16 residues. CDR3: CASRNGVGGSYNEQFF. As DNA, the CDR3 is TGTGCCAGCAGGAACGGGGTAGGCGGTTCCTACAATGAGCAGTTCTTC.

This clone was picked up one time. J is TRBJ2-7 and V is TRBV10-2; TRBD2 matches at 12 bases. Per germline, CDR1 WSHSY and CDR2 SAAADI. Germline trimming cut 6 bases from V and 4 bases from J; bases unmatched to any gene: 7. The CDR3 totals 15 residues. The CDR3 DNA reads TGCGCCAGCAGGGACGGGACTAGCGGGTTTTACGAGCAGTACTTC. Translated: CASRDGTSGFYEQYF.

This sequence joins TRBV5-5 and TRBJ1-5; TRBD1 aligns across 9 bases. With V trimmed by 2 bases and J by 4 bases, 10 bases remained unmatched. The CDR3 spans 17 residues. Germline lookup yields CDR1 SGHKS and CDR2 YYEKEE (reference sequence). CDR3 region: CASSFRETGQGNQPQHF. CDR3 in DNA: TGTGCCAGCAGCTTTCGGGAAACGGGACAGGGAAATCAGCCCCAGCATTTT.

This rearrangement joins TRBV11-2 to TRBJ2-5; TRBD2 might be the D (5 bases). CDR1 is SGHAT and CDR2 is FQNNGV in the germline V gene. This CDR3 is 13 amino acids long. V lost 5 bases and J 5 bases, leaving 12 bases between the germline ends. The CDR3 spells CASSPGLTETQYF. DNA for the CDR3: TGTGCCAGCAGCCCGGGATTAACGGAGACCCAGTACTTC.

The CDR3 nucleotides read TGTGCCAGCAGCCGGTTCGGCACCGGGGAGCTGTTTTTT. This translates into CASSRFGTGELFF. J is TRBJ2-2 and V is TRBV28, with unresolved D. Trimming left V 6 bases short and J 4 bases short, with 9 bases between. Germline CDR1 reads MDHEN; CDR2 reads SYDVKM. The CDR3 runs 13 residues.

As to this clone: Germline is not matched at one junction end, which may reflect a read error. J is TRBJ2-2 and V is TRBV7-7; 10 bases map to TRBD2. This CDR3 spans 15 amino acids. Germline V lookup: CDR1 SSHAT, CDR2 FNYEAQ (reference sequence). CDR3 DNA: TGTGCTAGCAGCTCTAGCGGGAGAGGGGGCGGGGAGCTGTTTTTT. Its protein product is CASSSSGRGGGELFF.

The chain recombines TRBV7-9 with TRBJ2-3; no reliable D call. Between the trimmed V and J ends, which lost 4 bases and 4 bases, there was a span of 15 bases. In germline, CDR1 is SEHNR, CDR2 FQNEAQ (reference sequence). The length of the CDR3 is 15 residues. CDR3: CASSSAQWASDTQYF. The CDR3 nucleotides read TGTGCCAGCAGCTCGGCACAGTGGGCTTCAGATACGCAGTATTTT.

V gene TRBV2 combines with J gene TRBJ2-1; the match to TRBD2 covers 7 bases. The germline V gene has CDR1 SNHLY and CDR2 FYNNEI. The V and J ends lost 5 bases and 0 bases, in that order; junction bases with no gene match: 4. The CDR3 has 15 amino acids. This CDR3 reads CASSRGRSSYNEQFF. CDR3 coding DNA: TGTGCCAGCAGTCGCGGGAGAAGCTCCTACAATGAGCAGTTCTTC.

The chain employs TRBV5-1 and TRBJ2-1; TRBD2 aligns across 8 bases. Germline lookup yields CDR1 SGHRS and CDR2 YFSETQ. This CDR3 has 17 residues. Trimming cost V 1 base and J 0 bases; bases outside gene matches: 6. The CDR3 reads CASSLLASGPSYNEQFF. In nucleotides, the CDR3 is TGCGCCAGCAGCTTGTTAGCTAGCGGGCCCTCCTACAATGAGCAGTTCTTC.

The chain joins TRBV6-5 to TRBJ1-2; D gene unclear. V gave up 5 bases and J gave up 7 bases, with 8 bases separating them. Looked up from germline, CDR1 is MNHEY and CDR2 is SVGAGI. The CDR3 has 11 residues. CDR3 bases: TGTGCCAGCAGTCTATCGAGTGGCTACACCTTC. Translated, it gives CASSLSSGYTF.

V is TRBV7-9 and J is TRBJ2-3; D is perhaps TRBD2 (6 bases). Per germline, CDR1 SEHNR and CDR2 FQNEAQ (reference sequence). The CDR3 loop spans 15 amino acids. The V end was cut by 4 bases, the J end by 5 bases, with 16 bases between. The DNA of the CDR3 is TGTGCCAGCAGCTCAACCGGACTACTCCAAGATACGCAGTATTTT. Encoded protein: CASSSTGLLQDTQYF.

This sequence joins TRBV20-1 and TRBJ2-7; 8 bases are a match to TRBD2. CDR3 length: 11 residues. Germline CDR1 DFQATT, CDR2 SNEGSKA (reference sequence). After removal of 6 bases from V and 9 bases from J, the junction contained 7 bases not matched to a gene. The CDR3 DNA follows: TGCAGTGCCATTAGCGGGACGACGCAGTACTTC. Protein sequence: CSAISGTTQYF.

The CDR3 protein is CSALTGNKLFF. Here the CDR3 DNA reads TGCAGTGCTCTTACAGGGAACAAACTGTTTTTT. The chain links TRBV20-1 to TRBJ1-4, with D possibly matching TRBD1 (6 bases). Germline V gene sequence: CDR1 DFQATT, CDR2 SNEGSKA (reference sequence). V lost 5 bases and J lost 11, with 12 bases in between. The CDR3 has 11 residues.

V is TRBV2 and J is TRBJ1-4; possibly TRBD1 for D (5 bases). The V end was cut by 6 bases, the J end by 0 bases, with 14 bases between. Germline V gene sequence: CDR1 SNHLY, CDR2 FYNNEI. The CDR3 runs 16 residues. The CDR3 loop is CASRGGAEATNEKLFF. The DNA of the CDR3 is TGTGCCAGCAGGGGCGGGGCAGAAGCAACTAATGAAAAACTGTTTTTT.